One and the same sample provided the 30 T cell receptor beta chains below, sequenced in a study of T cell repertoires in cytomegalovirus infection. Each CDR3 protein is one row after TCRdb ran MiXCR on the reads. The sample shows around 770,000 distinct CDR3 sequences, almost 30% of them seen only once. For these TCRs, the target antigens are not known. Sequencing was performed on cultured CD8+ T cells from PBMCs, taken from culture after CMV antigen stimulation. The origin of the receptors is a human donor in good health (CMV status not recorded). Some clones in this sample may be carry-over from other donors' samples.

The J gene is TRBJ2-7, the V gene TRBV25-1; TRBD2 might be the D (5 bases). Per the germline V gene, CDR1 is MGHDK and CDR2 is SYGVNS. The V end lost 2 bases, the J end lost 5 bases, and 10 bases lay between the germline ends. The CDR3 length is 13 residues. The CDR3 DNA sequence: TGTGCCAGCAGTGAAGAGGGCTTCGACGAGCAGTACTTC. It is translated as CASSEEGFDEQYF.

On this clonotype itself: Relative to the germline gene, one junction end is altered; a read error may explain this. This sequence joins TRBV25-1 and TRBJ2-2; D is possibly TRBD1 or TRBD2 (6 bases each). Germline loops: CDR1 MGHDK, CDR2 SYGVNS. The CDR3 sequence is 16 residues long. The CDR3 DNA follows: TGTGCCAGCAGTAAATATGGGGGGCGAAGGACCGGGGAGCTGTTTTTT. Protein product: CASSKYGGRRTGELFF.

The rearrangement links TRBV2 to TRBJ1-2; 10 bases fit TRBD1. V lost 10 bases and J lost 8; bases outside the gene matches: 10. Germline V gene lookup returns CDR1 SNHLY and CDR2 FYNNEI. CDR3 length equals 13 residues. This chain's CDR3 is CATKTGGGGGYTF. The CDR3 nucleotides read TGTGCCACTAAGACAGGGGGCGGAGGCGGCTACACCTTC.

In this sample, this clonotype turned up many times. The chain has TRBV6-4 and TRBJ2-3; possibly TRBD1 or TRBD2 for D (6 bases each). Germline V CDR1 and CDR2: MRHNA, SNTAGT. V lost 2 bases and J 4 bases, leaving 10 bases between the germline ends. This CDR3 has 14 residues. The CDR3 region is CASSDKEGADTQYF. The CDR3 nucleotides read TGTGCCAGCAGTGACAAGGAGGGGGCAGATACGCAGTATTTT.

This clonotype appeared many times. J is TRBJ2-1 and V is TRBV7-9; D remains unclear. V gave up 4 bases and J gave up 8 bases, with 9 bases separating them. CDR1 is SEHNR and CDR2 is FQNEAQ in the germline V gene (reference sequence). The CDR3 length is 12 residues. CDR3 in amino acids: CASSSPGDEQFF. Here the CDR3 DNA reads TGTGCCAGCAGCTCGCCGGGCGATGAGCAGTTCTTC.

This clonotype has just a few counts. CDR3 residues: CASSLVLAGNTEAFF. The CDR3 DNA sequence: TGTGCCAGCAGTTTGGTCTTGGCGGGGAACACTGAAGCTTTCTTT. The V call is TRBV28, the J call TRBJ1-1, with D unclear. V was trimmed by 3 bases and J by 1 base, leaving 12 bases between them. The CDR3 is made up of 15 amino acids. Per germline, CDR1 MDHEN and CDR2 SYDVKM.

This clonotype has only a few counts. This chain links TRBV20-1 with TRBJ2-1; TRBD2 agrees at 8 bases. Trimming cost V 0 bases and J 4 bases; bases outside gene matches: 8. Per the germline V gene, CDR1 is DFQATT and CDR2 is SNEGSKA (reference sequence). The CDR3 covers 16 residues. The chain's CDR3 is CSARDKMAGGYNEQFF. CDR3 nucleotides: TGCAGTGCTAGAGATAAAATGGCGGGGGGTTACAATGAGCAGTTCTTC.

This clonotype has a handful of counts. CDR3 region: CASSYAPSSYNEQFF. The CDR3 region has the DNA TGTGCCAGCAGTTACGCTCCAAGCTCCTACAATGAGCAGTTCTTC. The V gene is TRBV28, the J gene TRBJ2-1; no clear D gene. The germline V and J ends were trimmed by 4 bases and 0 bases, with 10 bases remaining between them. The CDR3 extends over 15 amino acids. Germline V CDR1 and CDR2: MDHEN, SYDVKM.

There are many counts of this clonotype. The rearrangement uses TRBV7-6 and TRBJ1-1; no reliable D call. The CDR3 has 15 amino acids. V lost 2 bases and J lost 3, with 13 bases in between. Germline V gene data show CDR1 as SGHVS and CDR2 as FNYEAQ. The CDR3 loop is CASSLPPAGYTEAFF. The CDR3 nucleotides read TGTGCCAGCAGCTTACCCCCAGCGGGGTACACTGAAGCTTTCTTT.

The chain carries TRBV5-5 and TRBJ2-2; TRBD2 might be the D (6 bases). V was clipped by 4 bases and J by 4 bases, with 17 bases between them. The CDR3 runs to 16 residues. CDR1 and CDR2 from the germline V gene are SGHKS and YYEKEE (reference sequence). The CDR3 nucleotides are TGTGCCAGCAGCGCCCCTGGAGGGGTGGTCACCGGGGAGCTGTTTTTT. Translating it yields CASSAPGGVVTGELFF.

In its sample, this clonotype was seen many times. J is TRBJ2-3 and V is TRBV7-6; possibly TRBD2 for D (6 bases). Trimming stripped 5 bases from V and 4 bases from J, with 19 bases between. This CDR3 contains 16 residues. In germline, CDR1 is SGHVS, CDR2 FNYEAQ. The CDR3 protein is CASSLRPGEVSDTQYF. The CDR3 DNA reads TGTGCCAGCAGCCTTCGACCGGGAGAGGTATCAGATACGCAGTATTTT.

This clonotype has more than one count but fewer than ten. The V call is TRBV28, the J call TRBJ2-7; the match to TRBD1 covers 7 bases. Germline V lookup: CDR1 MDHEN, CDR2 SYDVKM. Unmatched junction bases numbered 7, after V lost 4 bases and J lost 7 bases. The CDR3 is 13 amino acids. CDR3 coding DNA: TGTGCCAGCAGTTGGGGGACAGAGGTGGAGCAGTACGTC. It encodes CASSWGTEVEQYV.

The rearrangement joins TRBV6-2 or TRBV6-3 to TRBJ1-1; no definite D call. Germline V gene lookup returns CDR1 MNHEY and CDR2 SVGEGT. Trimming took off 7 bases at V and 1 base at J, with 13 bases between the two ends. This CDR3 region has 14 residues. For the CDR3, the DNA is TGTGCCAGCATTCTCGTCGGACGGAACACTGAAGCTTTCTTT. Amino acids: CASILVGRNTEAFF.

This clonotype showed up just a few times. The gene calls are TRBV6-2 or TRBV6-3 and TRBJ2-3; 8 nucleotides line up with TRBD1. The CDR3 length is 15 residues. V shed 4 bases and J 2 bases; nucleotides not matched to a gene: 5. CDR1 MNHEY and CDR2 SVGEGT come from the germline V gene. The CDR3 nucleotides are TGTGCCAGCAGTTGGGGACAGGACTTCACAGATACGCAGTATTTT. This codes for CASSWGQDFTDTQYF.

Only a few counts were recorded for this clonotype. The V call is TRBV19, the J call TRBJ1-1; D gene ambiguous. The germline gives CDR1 LNHDA, CDR2 SQIVND (reference sequence). Trimming removed 7 bases at V and 4 bases at J, with 16 bases between. The CDR3 consists of 14 residues. DNA for the CDR3: TGTGCCAGTACCCTAGTCCTCCTTGGCACTGAAGCTTTCTTT. Residues: CASTLVLLGTEAFF.

This clonotype came up a few times. The chain recombines TRBV2 with TRBJ2-3; 7 bases map to TRBD2. CDR1 and CDR2 from the germline V gene are SNHLY and FYNNEI. J lost 6 bases, V lost 3 bases, and 15 bases had no gene match. The CDR3 loop spans 17 amino acids. The CDR3 is CASSDGFVGGVMDTQYF. The CDR3 nucleotides read TGTGCCAGCAGTGATGGTTTTGTGGGGGGGGTCATGGATACGCAGTATTTT.

The chain uses TRBV7-4 and TRBJ2-7, with D perhaps being TRBD1 or TRBD2 (5 bases each). The V end lost 3 bases, the J end lost 1 base, and 13 bases lay between the germline ends. Germline CDR1 and CDR2: SGHVT and SQSDAQ. CDR3 length: 15 amino acids. The CDR3 DNA is TGTGCCAGCAGCTTGGGACGGGACGGATCCTACGAGCAGTACTTC. Translation: CASSLGRDGSYEQYF.

In this sample, this clonotype turned up a few times. The chain is built from TRBV24-1 and TRBJ2-1; TRBD1 matches 10 bases. From germline, CDR1 is KGHDR and CDR2 SFDVKD. With 5 bases clipped from V and 4 bases from J, the junction kept 7 bases outside the gene matches. CDR3 size: 16 residues. The CDR3 DNA follows: TGTGCCACCAGTGCCTCTCCGGGACAGGGGTACAATGAGCAGTTCTTC. It encodes CATSASPGQGYNEQFF.

This clonotype occurred a few times. The gene calls are TRBV12-3 or TRBV12-4 and TRBJ2-3, with 8 bases lining up with TRBD2. Trimming took 5 bases from V and 6 from J; bases not matched to a gene: 13. The CDR3 runs 16 residues. CDR3 protein: CASSPRAAGGADTQYF. CDR3 bases: TGTGCCAGCAGTCCCAGGGCCGCGGGGGGTGCGGATACGCAGTATTTT.

This clonotype was picked up a small number of times. The gene calls are TRBV14 and TRBJ1-2; D unresolved. The CDR3 is 15 residues long. The V gene lost 0 bases and the J gene lost 3 bases, with 11 bases spanning the gap. Germline CDR1 and CDR2: SGHDN and FVKESK. This CDR3 is CASSQDPGGYYGYTF. CDR3 bases: TGTGCCAGCAGCCAAGACCCCGGAGGGTACTATGGCTACACCTTC.

This clonotype was seen a handful of times. Its ends do not fully match the called genes, so a read error is possible. The chain recombines TRBV5-1 with TRBJ2-2, with TRBD1 identical over 8 bases. This CDR3 has 12 amino acids. Looked up from germline, CDR1 is SGHRS and CDR2 is YFSETQ. The CDR3 loop reads CASKQGAGELFF. The CDR3 DNA follows: TGTGCCAGCAAACAGGGGGCCGGGGAGCTGTTTTTT.

This clonotype has only one observation. The gene calls are TRBV5-1 and TRBJ1-6; D is uncertain. The V and J ends lost 3 bases and 10 bases respectively, with 11 bases between them. Germline CDR1 reads SGHRS; CDR2 reads YFSETQ. The CDR3 totals 13 residues. The CDR3 reads CASSWEERSPLHF. CDR3 DNA: TGCGCCAGCAGCTGGGAAGAGAGGTCACCCCTCCACTTT.

About this clonotype itself: Germline is not matched at one junction end, which may reflect a read error. The chain recombines TRBV7-7 with TRBJ1-3; tentatively, D is TRBD1 (5 bases). Per germline, CDR1 SSHAT and CDR2 FNYEAQ (reference sequence). The CDR3 runs 13 residues. The CDR3 loop reads CASSLVAGDTIYF. CDR3 sequence (DNA): TGTGCTAGCAGCTTAGTGGCGGGGGATACCATATATTTT.

The chain carries TRBV6-2 or TRBV6-3 and TRBJ1-5; no reliable D call. This CDR3 is 14 amino acids long. Germline CDR1 is MNHEY and CDR2 is SVGEGT. V was clipped by 2 bases and J by 2 bases, with 7 bases between them. CDR3 region: CASSYPPGNQPQHF. CDR3 nucleotides: TGTGCCAGCAGTTACCCGCCAGGCAATCAGCCCCAGCATTTT.

This clonotype showed up just a few times. This sequence joins TRBV7-2 and TRBJ2-1; D is unclear. Germline assignment: CDR1 SGHTA and CDR2 FQGNSA. The CDR3 is made up of 16 amino acids. V lost 1 base, J lost 4 bases, and 14 bases lay in between. DNA of the CDR3: TGTGCCAGCAGCTTAGAGGCTAGAAATCTTTACAATGAGCAGTTCTTC. This codes for CASSLEARNLYNEQFF.

This clonotype was seen ten or more times. The J gene is TRBJ2-5, the V gene TRBV5-4, with TRBD1 identical over 8 bases. Germline CDR1 is SGHNT and CDR2 is YYREEE (reference sequence). This CDR3 spans 14 amino acids. Trimming at V came to 2 bases and at J to 5 bases, leaving 5 bases not matched to a gene. The CDR3: CASSFRGHGETQYF. Written as DNA, the CDR3 is TGTGCCAGCAGCTTCAGGGGGCACGGGGAGACCCAGTACTTC. Combining the CDR3 with reference TRBV5-4 and TRBJ2-5 gives the whole variable domain ETGVTQSPTHLIKTRGQQVTLRCSSQSGHNTVSWYQQALGQGPQFIFQYYREEENGRGNFPPRFSGLQFPNYSSELNVNALELDDSALYLCASSFRGHGETQYFGPGTRLLVL.

Notes on this clonotype: One base away lies a much larger clone, so this may be a sequencing read error. The J gene is TRBJ1-3, the V gene TRBV7-2; 7 bases line up with TRBD1. The CDR3 consists of 19 residues. Unmatched junction bases numbered 15, after V lost 0 bases and J lost 4 bases. Germline lookup yields CDR1 SGHTA and CDR2 FQGNSA. DNA for the CDR3: TGTGCCAGCAGCTTAGCGGTTTTGGACAGGACAATCGTGGGAAACACCATATATTTT. It specifies CASSLAVLDRTIVGNTIYF. Using reference TRBV7-2 and TRBJ1-3 for the parts outside the CDR3, the full variable domain is GAGVSQSPSNKVTEKGKDVELRCDPISGHTALYWYRQSLGQGLEFLIYFQGNSAPDKSGLPSDRFSAERTGGSVSTLTIQRTQQEDSAVYLCASSLAVLDRTIVGNTIYFGEGSWLTVV.

The rearrangement links TRBV29-1 to TRBJ1-2; D remains unclear. V was pared by 2 bases and J by 2 bases, with 12 bases between. The CDR3 contains 14 residues. Germline V gene sequence: CDR1 SQVTM, CDR2 ANQGSEA. This chain's CDR3 is CSVETSSRNYGYTF. CDR3 DNA sequence: TGCAGCGTTGAAACCAGTTCGAGAAACTATGGCTACACCTTC. Using reference TRBV29-1 and TRBJ1-2 for the parts outside the CDR3, the full variable domain is SAVISQKPSRDICQRGTSLTIQCQVDSQVTMMFWYRQQPGQSLTLIATANQGSEATYESGFVIDKFPISRPNLTFSTLTVSNMSPEDSSIYLCSVETSSRNYGYTFGSGTRLTVV.

The V gene is TRBV2, the J gene TRBJ1-2; 7 nucleotides line up with TRBD1. In germline, CDR1 is SNHLY, CDR2 FYNNEI. V trimming: 4 bases; J trimming: 4 bases; junction bases outside the gene matches: 9. The CDR3 runs 15 residues. The CDR3 is CASSGLDTGVYGYTF. CDR3 DNA: TGTGCCAGCAGTGGTCTCGATACAGGGGTCTATGGCTACACCTTC.

CDR3 nucleotide sequence: TGTGCCAGCAGCGTAGATCCGGGGCCCACAGATACGCAGTATTTT. Residues: CASSVDPGPTDTQYF. The chain joins TRBV9 to TRBJ2-3, with D tentatively TRBD1 or TRBD2 (5 bases each). Trimming took 0 bases from V and 2 from J, leaving 10 bases between them. This CDR3 comprises 15 residues. Germline loops: CDR1 SGDLS, CDR2 YYNGEE. Full variable domain (missing parts from reference TRBV9 and TRBJ2-3): DSGVTQTPKHLITATGQRVTLRCSPRSGDLSVYWYQQSLDQGLQFLIQYYNGEERAKGNILERFSAQQFPDLHSELNLSSLELGDSALYFCASSVDPGPTDTQYFGPGTRLTVL.